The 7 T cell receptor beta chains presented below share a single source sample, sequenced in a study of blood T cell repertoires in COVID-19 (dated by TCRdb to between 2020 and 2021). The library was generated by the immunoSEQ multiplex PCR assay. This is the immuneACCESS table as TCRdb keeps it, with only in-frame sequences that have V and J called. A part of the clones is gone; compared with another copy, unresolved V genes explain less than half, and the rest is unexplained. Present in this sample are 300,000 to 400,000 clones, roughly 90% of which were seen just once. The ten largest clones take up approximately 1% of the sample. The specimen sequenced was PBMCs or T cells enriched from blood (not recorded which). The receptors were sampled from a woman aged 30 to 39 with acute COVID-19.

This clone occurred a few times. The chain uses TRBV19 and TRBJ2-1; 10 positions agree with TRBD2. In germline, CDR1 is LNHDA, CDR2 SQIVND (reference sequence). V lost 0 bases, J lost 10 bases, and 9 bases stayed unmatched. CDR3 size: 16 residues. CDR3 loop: CASSIETGTSDWEQFF. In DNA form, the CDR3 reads TGTGCCAGTAGTATAGAGACCGGGACTAGCGATTGGGAGCAGTTCTTC.

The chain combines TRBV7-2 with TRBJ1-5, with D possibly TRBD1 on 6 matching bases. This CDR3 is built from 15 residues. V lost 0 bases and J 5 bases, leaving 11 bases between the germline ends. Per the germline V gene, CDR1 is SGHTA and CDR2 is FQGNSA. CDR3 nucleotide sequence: TGTGCCAGCAGCTTAGCGGCGGACAGCTATCAGCCCCAGCATTTT. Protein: CASSLAADSYQPQHF.

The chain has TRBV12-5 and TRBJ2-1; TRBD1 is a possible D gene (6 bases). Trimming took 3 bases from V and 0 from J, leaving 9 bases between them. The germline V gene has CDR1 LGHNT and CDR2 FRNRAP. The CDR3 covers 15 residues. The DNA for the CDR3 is TGTGCTAGTGGTTTCGGGACAAGCTCCTACAATGAGCAGTTCTTC. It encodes CASGFGTSSYNEQFF.

CDR3 amino acids: CASSARANTEAFF. CDR3 coding DNA: TGTGCCAGCAGCGCCAGGGCGAACACTGAAGCTTTCTTT. V and J are TRBV9 and TRBJ1-1, with D maybe TRBD1 (5 bases). The CDR3 length is 13 residues. Germline V gene lookup returns CDR1 SGDLS and CDR2 YYNGEE. Trimming took off 3 bases at V and 1 base at J, with 7 bases between the two ends.

The CDR3 coding sequence is TGTGCCAGCAGCTTGGTAGGCGGCTCTGGAAACACCATATATTTT. Its translation: CASSLVGGSGNTIYF. The J gene is TRBJ1-3, the V gene TRBV5-6, with D unclear. CDR3 length equals 15 residues. Trimming shortened V by 0 bases and J by 0 bases, and 7 bases separated the two germline ends. CDR1 is SGHDT and CDR2 is YYEEEE in the germline V gene.

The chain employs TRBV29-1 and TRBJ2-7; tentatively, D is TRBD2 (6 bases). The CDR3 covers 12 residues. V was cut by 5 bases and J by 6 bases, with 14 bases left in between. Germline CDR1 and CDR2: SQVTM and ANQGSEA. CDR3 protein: CSVPWRGGEQYF. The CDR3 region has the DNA TGCAGCGTTCCGTGGCGGGGCGGCGAGCAGTACTTC.

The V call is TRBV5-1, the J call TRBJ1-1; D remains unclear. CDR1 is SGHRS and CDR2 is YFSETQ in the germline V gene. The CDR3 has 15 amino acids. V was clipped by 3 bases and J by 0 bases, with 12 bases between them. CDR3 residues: CASSSQADLNTEAFF. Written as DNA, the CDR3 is TGCGCCAGCAGCTCCCAGGCAGATCTGAACACTGAAGCTTTCTTT.